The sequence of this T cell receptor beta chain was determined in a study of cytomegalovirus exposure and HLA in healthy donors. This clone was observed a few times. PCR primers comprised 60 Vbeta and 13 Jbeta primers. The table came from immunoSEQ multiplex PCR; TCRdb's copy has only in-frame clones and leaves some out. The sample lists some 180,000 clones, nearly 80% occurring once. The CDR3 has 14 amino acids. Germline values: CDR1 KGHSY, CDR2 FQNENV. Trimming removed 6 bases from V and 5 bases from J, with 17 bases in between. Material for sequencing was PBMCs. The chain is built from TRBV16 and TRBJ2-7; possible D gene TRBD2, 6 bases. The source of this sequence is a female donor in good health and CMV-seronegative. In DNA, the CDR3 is TGTGCCAGCAGTCACCTTTCCGGGAGTCACGAGCAGTACTTC. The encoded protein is CASSHLSGSHEQYF. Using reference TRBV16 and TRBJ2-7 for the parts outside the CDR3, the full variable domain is GEEVAQTPKHLVRGEGQKAKLYCAPIKGHSYVFWYQQVLKNEFKFLISFQNENVFDETGMPKERFSAKCLPNSPCSLEIQATKLEDSAVYFCASSHLSGSHEQYFGPGTRLTVT.